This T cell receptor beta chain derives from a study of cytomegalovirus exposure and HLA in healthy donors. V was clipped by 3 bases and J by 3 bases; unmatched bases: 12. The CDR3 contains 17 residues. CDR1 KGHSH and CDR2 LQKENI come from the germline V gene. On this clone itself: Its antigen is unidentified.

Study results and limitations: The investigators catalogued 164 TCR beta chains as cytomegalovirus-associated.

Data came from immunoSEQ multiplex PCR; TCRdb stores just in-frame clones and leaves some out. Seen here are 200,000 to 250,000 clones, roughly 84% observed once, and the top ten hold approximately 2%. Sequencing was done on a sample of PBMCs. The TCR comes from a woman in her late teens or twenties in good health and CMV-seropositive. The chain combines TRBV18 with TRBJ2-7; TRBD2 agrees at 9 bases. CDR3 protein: CASSPIIPGLAHYEQYF. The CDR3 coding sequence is TGTGCCAGCTCACCCATTATCCCCGGACTAGCGCACTACGAGCAGTACTTC.